The 6 T cell receptor beta chains presented below share a single source sample, sequenced in a study of blood T cell repertoires in COVID-19. TCRdb's table, derived via immunoSEQ multiplex PCR, lists solely in-frame clones and lacks some. Here the sample spans 300,000 to 450,000 clones, around 87% being singletons. Material for sequencing was PBMCs or T cells enriched from blood (not recorded which). These receptors were taken from a man younger than 35 who had recovered from COVID-19.

The chain couples TRBV4-2 to TRBJ2-7, with unresolved D. Trimming removed 1 base from V and 3 bases from J, with 4 bases in between. The CDR3 consists of 12 residues. Germline V gives CDR1 LGHNA, CDR2 YNFKEQ. CDR3 sequence: CASSQANYEQYF. DNA for the CDR3: TGTGCCAGCAGCCAAGCTAACTACGAGCAGTACTTC.

The V gene is TRBV7-9, the J gene TRBJ1-2; D perhaps matches TRBD1 (5 bases). This CDR3 is built from 16 residues. Germline CDR1 and CDR2: SEHNR and FQNEAQ (reference sequence). Trimming left V 3 bases short and J 4 bases short, with 18 bases between. Here the CDR3 DNA reads TGTGCCAGCAGCTTGCCGGTACAAGGGGCTGGCTATGGCTACACCTTC. Translation: CASSLPVQGAGYGYTF.

The CDR3 DNA follows: TGTGCCAGCAGCCCCGGGACTAGCGGGTCTTATGAGCAGTTCTTC. Protein sequence: CASSPGTSGSYEQFF. This chain connects TRBV28 to TRBJ2-1; 12 bases line up with TRBD2. J was trimmed by 8 bases and V by 6 bases; bases with no gene match: 8. The CDR3 spans 15 residues. Germline CDR1 is MDHEN and CDR2 is SYDVKM.

This clone was seen more than once but under ten times. The chain combines TRBV7-3 with TRBJ2-1; unclear D gene. Trimming removed 4 bases from V and 1 base from J, with 14 bases in between. The CDR3 has 16 amino acids. Germline V gene lookup returns CDR1 SGHTA and CDR2 FQGTGA. CDR3 residues: CASSSITETSYNEQFF. The CDR3 nucleotides are TGTGCCAGCAGCTCAATAACTGAAACTTCCTACAATGAGCAGTTCTTC.

A note on this clone: This sample also contains other DNA sequences that code for the same CDR3. The chain links TRBV5-1 to TRBJ2-7; 9 nucleotides match TRBD1. This CDR3 is built from 15 residues. V lost 0 bases, J lost 1 base, and 2 bases stayed unmatched. Germline assignment: CDR1 SGHRS and CDR2 YFSETQ. The CDR3: CASSLGGTGSYEQYF. The DNA for the CDR3 is TGCGCCAGCAGCTTGGGCGGGACAGGGTCCTACGAGCAGTACTTC. Complete variable domain (other parts from reference TRBV5-1 and TRBJ2-7): KAGVTQTPRYLIKTRGQQVTLSCSPISGHRSVSWYQQTPGQGLQFLFEYFSETQRNKGNFPGRFSGRQFSNSRSEMNVSTLELGDSALYLCASSLGGTGSYEQYFGPGTRLTVT.

This sequence joins TRBV19 and TRBJ2-3; 7 positions match TRBD1. Losses at the gene ends were 6 bases for V and 5 bases for J; bases not matched to a gene: 8. Germline V CDR1 and CDR2: LNHDA, SQIVND (reference sequence). The CDR3 covers 14 residues. CDR3 protein: CASRGRQGIDTQYF. The CDR3 bases are TGTGCCAGTAGGGGGAGACAGGGAATAGATACGCAGTATTTT.